This TCR beta chain emerged from a study of blood T cell repertoires in COVID-19. Study in general: Acute-phase and convalescent COVID-19 samples originated in the United States, Italy and Spain.

Germline CDR1 and CDR2: SEHNR and FQNEAQ (reference sequence). V gave up 6 bases and J gave up 4 bases; unmatched junction bases: 7. This CDR3 has 14 residues. Original analysis: Estimation of nucleated cell counts relied on the amplification of reference gene primers. Sequenced by immunoSEQ multiplex PCR; TCRdb stores in-frame clones only, minus some. The DNA gave D and trimming, while V, J and clone size come from that table. The sample shows tens of thousands of clones, over 75% of them seen only once. The receptor was isolated from a man in his forties or fifties with acute or convalescent COVID-19. Material for sequencing was peripheral blood. The chain carries TRBV7-9 and TRBJ1-2; 8 positions match TRBD1. The CDR3 DNA reads TGTGCCAGCAGTCAGGGGGCCCAGCCCTATGGCTACACCTTC. Protein: CASSQGAQPYGYTF.